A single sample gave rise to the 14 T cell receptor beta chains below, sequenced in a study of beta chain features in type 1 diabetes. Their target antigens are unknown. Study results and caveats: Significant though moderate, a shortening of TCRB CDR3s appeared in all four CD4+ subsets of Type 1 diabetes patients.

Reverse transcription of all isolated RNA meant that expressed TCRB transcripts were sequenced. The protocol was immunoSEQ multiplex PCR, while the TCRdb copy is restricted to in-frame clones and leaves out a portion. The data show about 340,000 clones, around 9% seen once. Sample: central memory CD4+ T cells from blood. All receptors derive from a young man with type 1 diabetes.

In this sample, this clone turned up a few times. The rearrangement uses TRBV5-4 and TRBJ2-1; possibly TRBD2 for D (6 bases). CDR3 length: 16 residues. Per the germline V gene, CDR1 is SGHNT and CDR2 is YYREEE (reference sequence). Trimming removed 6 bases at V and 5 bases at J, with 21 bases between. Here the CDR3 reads CASTIAGTLGNNEQFF. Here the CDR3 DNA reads TGTGCCAGCACCATTGCGGGGACTTTGGGTAACAATGAGCAGTTCTTC.

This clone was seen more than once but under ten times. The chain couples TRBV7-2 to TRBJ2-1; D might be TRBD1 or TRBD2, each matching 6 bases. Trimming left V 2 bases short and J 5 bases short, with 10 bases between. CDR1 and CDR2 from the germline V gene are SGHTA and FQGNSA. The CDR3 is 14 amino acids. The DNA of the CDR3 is TGTGCCAGCAGCTTAATCGGGGGCCACAATGAGCAGTTCTTC. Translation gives CASSLIGGHNEQFF.

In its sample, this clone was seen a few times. The CDR3 sequence: CASSAGQGPNQPQHF. The CDR3 DNA sequence: TGCGCCAGCAGCGCCGGACAGGGCCCCAATCAGCCCCAGCATTTT. The rearrangement links TRBV5-1 to TRBJ1-5; TRBD1 matches 8 bases. This CDR3 has 15 residues. Trimming at V came to 4 bases and at J to 3 bases, leaving 6 bases not matched to a gene. Germline CDR1 reads SGHRS; CDR2 reads YFSETQ.

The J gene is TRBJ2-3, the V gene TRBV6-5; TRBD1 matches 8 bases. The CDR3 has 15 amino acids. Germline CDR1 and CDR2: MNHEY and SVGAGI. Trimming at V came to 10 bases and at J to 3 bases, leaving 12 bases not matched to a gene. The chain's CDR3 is CATTRQGALTDTQYF. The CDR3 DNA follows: TGTGCCACCACCAGGCAGGGGGCATTAACAGATACGCAGTATTTT.

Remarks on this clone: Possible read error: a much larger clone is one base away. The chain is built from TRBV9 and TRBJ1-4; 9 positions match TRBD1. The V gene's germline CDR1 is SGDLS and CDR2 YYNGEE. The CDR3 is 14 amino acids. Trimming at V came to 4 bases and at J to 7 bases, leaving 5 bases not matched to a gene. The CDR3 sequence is CASSPGTGSEKLFF. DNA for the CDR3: TGTGCCAGCAGCCCCGGGACAGGGAGTGAAAAACTGTTTTTT.

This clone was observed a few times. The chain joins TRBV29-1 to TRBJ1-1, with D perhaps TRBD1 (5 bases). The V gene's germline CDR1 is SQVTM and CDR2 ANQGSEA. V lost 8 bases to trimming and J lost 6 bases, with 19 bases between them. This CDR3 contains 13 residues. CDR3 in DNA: TGCAGCTCTCGGATAGGGGATACCCCTGAAGCTTTCTTT. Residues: CSSRIGDTPEAFF.

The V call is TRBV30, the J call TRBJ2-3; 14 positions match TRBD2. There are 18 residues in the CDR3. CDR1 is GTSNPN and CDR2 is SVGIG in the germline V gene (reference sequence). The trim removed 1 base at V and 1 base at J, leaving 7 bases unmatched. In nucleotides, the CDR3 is TGTGCCTGGAGTGCACCGGGGACTAGCGGGGGAGGCACAGATACGCAGTATTTT. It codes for CAWSAPGTSGGGTDTQYF.

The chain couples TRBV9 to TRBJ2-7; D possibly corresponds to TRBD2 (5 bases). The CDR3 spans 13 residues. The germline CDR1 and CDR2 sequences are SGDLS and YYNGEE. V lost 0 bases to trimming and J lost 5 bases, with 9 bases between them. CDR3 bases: TGTGCCAGCAGCGTAGACGAGGGCCACGAGCAGTACTTC. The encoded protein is CASSVDEGHEQYF. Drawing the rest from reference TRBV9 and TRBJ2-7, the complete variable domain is DSGVTQTPKHLITATGQRVTLRCSPRSGDLSVYWYQQSLDQGLQFLIQYYNGEERAKGNILERFSAQQFPDLHSELNLSSLELGDSALYFCASSVDEGHEQYFGPGTRLTVT.

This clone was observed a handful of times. The CDR3 region is CASSQADYSGANVLTF. As DNA, the CDR3 is TGCGCCAGCAGCCAAGCGGACTACTCTGGGGCCAACGTCCTGACTTTC. This sequence joins TRBV4-3 and TRBJ2-6; the D gene is possibly TRBD2 (6 bases). Germline values: CDR1 LGHNA, CDR2 YSLEER. The CDR3 loop spans 16 amino acids. V gave up 1 base and J gave up 0 bases, with 7 bases separating them.

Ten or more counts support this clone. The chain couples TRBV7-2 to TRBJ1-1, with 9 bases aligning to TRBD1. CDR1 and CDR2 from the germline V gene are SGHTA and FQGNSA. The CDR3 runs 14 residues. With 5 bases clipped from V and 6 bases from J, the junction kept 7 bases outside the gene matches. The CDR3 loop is CASSPRTGAPEAFF. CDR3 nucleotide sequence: TGTGCCAGCAGCCCCCGGACAGGGGCCCCTGAAGCTTTCTTT.

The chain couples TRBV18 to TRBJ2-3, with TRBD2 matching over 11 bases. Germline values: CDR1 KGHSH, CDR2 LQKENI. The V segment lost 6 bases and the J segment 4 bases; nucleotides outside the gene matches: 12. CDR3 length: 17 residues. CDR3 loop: CASSHWTSGPKADTQYF. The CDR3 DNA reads TGTGCCAGCTCGCATTGGACTAGCGGGCCCAAAGCAGATACGCAGTATTTT.

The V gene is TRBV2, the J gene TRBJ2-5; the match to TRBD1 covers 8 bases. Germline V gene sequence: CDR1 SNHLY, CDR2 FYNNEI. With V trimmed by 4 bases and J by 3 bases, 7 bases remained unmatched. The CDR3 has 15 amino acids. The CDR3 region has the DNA TGTGCCAGCAGTGGACTACAGGGGGTTGAAGAGACCCAGTACTTC. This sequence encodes CASSGLQGVEETQYF.

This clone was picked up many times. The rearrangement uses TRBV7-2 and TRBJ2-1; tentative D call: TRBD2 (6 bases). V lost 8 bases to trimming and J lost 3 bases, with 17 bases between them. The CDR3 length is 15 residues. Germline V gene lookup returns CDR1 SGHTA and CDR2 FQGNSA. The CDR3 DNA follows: TGTGCCAGCCACAGCGGGCTAGCGCACTACAATGAGCAGTTCTTC. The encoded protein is CASHSGLAHYNEQFF. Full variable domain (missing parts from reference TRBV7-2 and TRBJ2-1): GAGVSQSPSNKVTEKGKDVELRCDPISGHTALYWYRQSLGQGLEFLIYFQGNSAPDKSGLPSDRFSAERTGGSVSTLTIQRTQQEDSAVYLCASHSGLAHYNEQFFGPGTRLTVL.

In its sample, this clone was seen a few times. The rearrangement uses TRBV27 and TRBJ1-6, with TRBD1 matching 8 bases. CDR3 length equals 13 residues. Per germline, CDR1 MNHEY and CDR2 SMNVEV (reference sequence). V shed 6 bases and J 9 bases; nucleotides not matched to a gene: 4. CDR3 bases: TGTGCCAGCAGGACAGGGGAAGGTTCACCCCTCCACTTT. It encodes CASRTGEGSPLHF.